The 25 T cell receptor beta chains presented below share a single source sample, sequenced in a study of blood T cell repertoires in COVID-19. The data were produced by immunoSEQ multiplex PCR, yet TCRdb's version contains in-frame clones alone and is incomplete. The sample has about 400,000 clones; nearly 90% are singletons. The source material was PBMCs or T cells enriched from blood (not recorded which). These receptors were collected from a woman in her forties with acute COVID-19.

This clone turned up a few times. The V and J genes are TRBV6-5 and TRBJ1-6; TRBD1 matches 7 bases. The CDR3 consists of 13 residues. Germline V lookup: CDR1 MNHEY, CDR2 SVGAGI. Trimming removed 6 bases from V and 9 bases from J; junction bases left unmatched: 5. The CDR3 protein is CASRGDSTSPLHF. CDR3 DNA sequence: TGTGCCAGCAGGGGGGACAGCACTTCACCCCTCCACTTT.

The chain couples TRBV6-5 to TRBJ2-5; D ambiguous. Trimming removed 0 bases from V and 5 bases from J, with 7 bases in between. The CDR3 is 13 amino acids. Germline V gene data show CDR1 as MNHEY and CDR2 as SVGAGI. The CDR3 region is CASSYSIRETQYF. The CDR3 region has the DNA TGTGCCAGCAGTTACTCGATCCGGGAGACCCAGTACTTC.

The chain has TRBV5-6 and TRBJ2-7, with 9 bases identical to TRBD2. J was trimmed by 4 bases and V by 0 bases; bases with no gene match: 8. This CDR3 has 16 amino acids. Germline V gene sequence: CDR1 SGHDT, CDR2 YYEEEE. CDR3 sequence reads: CASSLVGLAGKYEQYF. The CDR3 nucleotides are TGTGCCAGCAGCTTGGTGGGTCTAGCGGGGAAGTACGAGCAGTACTTC.

This clone showed up just a few times. V usage is TRBV29-1 and J usage is TRBJ1-4, with D unresolved. V was shortened by 4 bases and J by 4 bases, with 10 bases between the two germline ends. In germline, CDR1 is SQVTM, CDR2 ANQGSEA. This CDR3 region has 13 residues. CDR3 DNA: TGCAGCGTTGTGTCCGCGAGTAATGAAAAACTGTTTTTT. It encodes CSVVSASNEKLFF.

This chain uses TRBV11-2 with TRBJ2-3, with 7 bases matching TRBD1. The CDR3 is 15 residues long. The germline V gene has CDR1 SGHAT and CDR2 FQNNGV. V was pared by 4 bases and J by 0 bases, with 4 bases of the junction left unmatched. CDR3 bases: TGTGCCAGCAGCTCCGGGACAGCTAGCACAGATACGCAGTATTTT. Translating it yields CASSSGTASTDTQYF.

This chain links TRBV10-3 with TRBJ1-2; D unresolved. Germline CDR1 is ENHRY and CDR2 is SYGVKD. The CDR3 has 15 amino acids. Trimming stripped 3 bases from V and 3 bases from J, with 14 bases between. The CDR3 DNA reads TGTGCCATCAGTGAAGGCGGCAGCCCTTACTATGGCTACACCTTC. Translated, it gives CAISEGGSPYYGYTF.

V and J are TRBV29-1 and TRBJ2-1, with 7 bases lining up with TRBD1. V lost 3 bases and J lost 9; bases outside the gene matches: 11. CDR1 SQVTM and CDR2 ANQGSEA come from the germline V gene. This CDR3 spans 14 amino acids. The CDR3 sequence is CSVERGRDYGEQFF. Written as DNA, the CDR3 is TGCAGCGTTGAGAGGGGGCGCGATTATGGTGAGCAGTTCTTC.

This clone showed up just a few times. The chain recombines TRBV5-1 with TRBJ2-3, with TRBD2 matching over 9 bases. CDR1 SGHRS and CDR2 YFSETQ come from the germline V gene. V dropped 3 bases and J dropped 1; count of bases not matched to a gene: 6. CDR3 length equals 16 residues. The chain's CDR3 is CASSYRGGAGTDTQYF. DNA of the CDR3: TGCGCCAGCAGCTACCGCGGGGGGGCCGGCACAGATACGCAGTATTTT.

As DNA, the CDR3 is TGTGCCATCAGTGAGGGGGGCGGGGGAACCCAAGATACGCAGTATTTT. This sequence encodes CAISEGGGGTQDTQYF. V usage is TRBV10-3 and J usage is TRBJ2-3, with D possibly TRBD2 on 7 matching bases. V was trimmed by 2 bases and J by 5 bases, leaving 17 bases between them. The CDR3 runs 16 residues. Germline V gene sequence: CDR1 ENHRY, CDR2 SYGVKD.

This clone has only one observation. The V call is TRBV9, the J call TRBJ2-5, with 7 bases fitting TRBD1. V lost 2 bases, J lost 0 bases, and 7 bases stayed unmatched. Germline loops: CDR1 SGDLS, CDR2 YYNGEE. The CDR3 sequence is 16 residues long. Here the CDR3 DNA reads TGTGCCAGCAGCGTTGGACAGGCAATCTACCAAGAGACCCAGTACTTC. This gives the protein CASSVGQAIYQETQYF.

This chain links TRBV7-6 with TRBJ2-5; 9 bases are shared with TRBD2. V was clipped by 6 bases and J by 5 bases; unmatched bases: 19. The germline gives CDR1 SGHVS, CDR2 FNYEAQ. The CDR3 totals 18 residues. CDR3 nucleotide sequence: TGTGCCAGCAGATCCGGAGGAGTAGCGGGGGCTCGTCGGGAGACCCAGTACTTC. Translating gives CASRSGGVAGARRETQYF.

The rearrangement joins TRBV5-6 to TRBJ1-4; 7 nucleotides match TRBD1. There are 15 residues in the CDR3. Germline V gene data show CDR1 as SGHDT and CDR2 as YYEEEE. J gave up 4 bases and V 3 bases, and 6 bases lay outside the gene matches. The CDR3, as DNA: TGTGCCAGCAGCTCCAGACAGGGCCTTAATGAAAAACTGTTTTTT. Its translation: CASSSRQGLNEKLFF.

The chain carries TRBV18 and TRBJ1-1; TRBD1 matches 10 bases. Germline V CDR1 and CDR2: KGHSH, LQKENI. There are 16 residues in the CDR3. The V segment lost 4 bases and the J segment 0 bases; nucleotides outside the gene matches: 5. CDR3 loop: CASSLGQGQVNTEAFF. The CDR3 nucleotides are TGTGCCAGCTCACTGGGACAGGGGCAGGTGAACACTGAAGCTTTCTTT.

This rearrangement joins TRBV7-2 to TRBJ1-5; perhaps TRBD1 as D (6 bases). V was trimmed by 3 bases and J by 2 bases, leaving 14 bases between them. The length of the CDR3 is 16 residues. Germline CDR1 is SGHTA and CDR2 is FQGNSA. CDR3: CASSFGQTDGNQPQHF. CDR3 DNA: TGTGCCAGCAGCTTCGGACAGACGGACGGCAATCAGCCCCAGCATTTT. Combining the CDR3 with reference TRBV7-2 and TRBJ1-5 gives the whole variable domain GAGVSQSPSNKVTEKGKDVELRCDPISGHTALYWYRQSLGQGLEFLIYFQGNSAPDKSGLPSDRFSAERTGGSVSTLTIQRTQQEDSAVYLCASSFGQTDGNQPQHFGDGTRLSIL.

This clone occurred a few times. This chain uses TRBV5-1 with TRBJ1-3, with TRBD1 matching over 7 bases. The V gene's germline CDR1 is SGHRS and CDR2 YFSETQ. The length of the CDR3 is 17 residues. The ends lost 0 bases at V and 0 bases at J; junction bases unmatched: 6. CDR3 nucleotides: TGCGCCAGCAGCTTGGAGAGACAGGGCCACTCTGGAAACACCATATATTTT. It specifies CASSLERQGHSGNTIYF.

CDR3 sequence reads: CASSRQGAPTEAFF. The CDR3 bases are TGCGCCAGCAGCAGACAGGGGGCGCCCACTGAAGCTTTCTTT. The chain has TRBV5-1 and TRBJ1-1, with 10 bases lining up with TRBD1. This CDR3 has 14 residues. The V gene end was trimmed by 4 bases and the J gene end by 4 bases; junction bases not matched to a gene: 4. Germline CDR1 is SGHRS and CDR2 is YFSETQ. Full variable domain (remainder filled in from reference TRBV5-1 and TRBJ1-1): KAGVTQTPRYLIKTRGQQVTLSCSPISGHRSVSWYQQTPGQGLQFLFEYFSETQRNKGNFPGRFSGRQFSNSRSEMNVSTLELGDSALYLCASSRQGAPTEAFFGQGTRLTVV.

V is TRBV7-9 and J is TRBJ1-1; TRBD1 might be the D (6 bases). The CDR3 runs to 17 residues. Trimming cost V 1 base and J 3 bases, with 18 bases left between them. CDR1 and CDR2 from the germline V gene are SEHNR and FQNEAQ (reference sequence). The CDR3 DNA reads TGTGCCAGCAGCTTAGTTTGGGCAGGGAAGGGGGACACTGAAGCTTTCTTT. Protein: CASSLVWAGKGDTEAFF.

The J gene is TRBJ2-7, the V gene TRBV3-1 (or the pseudogene TRBV3-2), with 7 bases matching TRBD1. CDR3 length: 18 residues. The V gene end was trimmed by 4 bases and the J gene end by 0 bases; junction bases not matched to a gene: 15. Germline-derived CDR1 and CDR2 are LGHDT and YNNKEL (reference sequence). In DNA form, the CDR3 reads TGTGCCAGCAGCCGACAAGCCCTGGACAGGTCGCTCTCCTACGAGCAGTACTTC. Translation: CASSRQALDRSLSYEQYF.

This CDR3 is CASSPGVDRGTDTQYF. CDR3 coding DNA: TGTGCCAGCAGCCCGGGCGTGGACAGGGGAACAGATACGCAGTATTTT. The rearrangement uses TRBV5-4 and TRBJ2-3, with TRBD1 identical over 9 bases. The ends lost 4 bases at V and 3 bases at J; junction bases unmatched: 9. Germline values: CDR1 SGHNT, CDR2 YYREEE (reference sequence). This CDR3 contains 16 residues. Full variable domain (missing parts from reference TRBV5-4 and TRBJ2-3): ETGVTQSPTHLIKTRGQQVTLRCSSQSGHNTVSWYQQALGQGPQFIFQYYREEENGRGNFPPRFSGLQFPNYSSELNVNALELDDSALYLCASSPGVDRGTDTQYFGPGTRLTVL.

V usage is TRBV11-2 and J usage is TRBJ2-2; possible D gene TRBD2, 6 bases. The V gene's germline CDR1 is SGHAT and CDR2 FQNNGV. This CDR3 contains 16 residues. V lost 6 bases to trimming and J lost 3 bases, with 17 bases between them. CDR3 DNA sequence: TGTGCCAGCAGTTTTAATAGCGGCCCCGACACCGGGGAGCTGTTTTTT. Encoded protein: CASSFNSGPDTGELFF.

The gene calls are TRBV19 and TRBJ2-7, with a possible D match to TRBD2 (7 bases). The length of the CDR3 is 15 residues. The V gene's germline CDR1 is LNHDA and CDR2 SQIVND (reference sequence). V was trimmed by 5 bases and J by 1 base, leaving 15 bases between them. CDR3 loop: CASSEIQGGSYEQYF. In DNA form, the CDR3 reads TGTGCCAGTAGTGAGATACAGGGAGGGTCCTACGAGCAGTACTTC.

The J gene is TRBJ1-2, the V gene TRBV14; D gene uncertain. Trimming stripped 0 bases from V and 5 bases from J, with 7 bases between. Germline-derived CDR1 and CDR2 are SGHDN and FVKESK. This CDR3 contains 13 residues. The CDR3 DNA is TGTGCCAGCAGCCAAGATTACAGATATGGCTACACCTTC. Protein product: CASSQDYRYGYTF. Complete variable domain (other parts from reference TRBV14 and TRBJ1-2): EAGVTQFPSHSVIEKGQTVTLRCDPISGHDNLYWYRRVMGKEIKFLLHFVKESKQDESGMPNNRFLAERTGGTYSTLKVQPAELEDSGVYFCASSQDYRYGYTFGSGTRLTVV.

The genes are TRBV18 and TRBJ1-5; weak D call: TRBD1 (6 bases). The V end lost 6 bases, the J end lost 4 bases, and 16 bases lay between the germline ends. Germline V gene data show CDR1 as KGHSH and CDR2 as LQKENI. The CDR3 covers 15 residues. The CDR3, as DNA: TGTGCCAGCTCCCCGACGGACAGACGGAATCAGCCCCAGCATTTT. Its translation is CASSPTDRRNQPQHF.

The rearrangement uses TRBV2 and TRBJ2-7; 7 nucleotides agree with TRBD2. Germline CDR1 is SNHLY and CDR2 is FYNNEI. The CDR3 spans 14 residues. Losses at the gene ends were 7 bases for V and 1 base for J; bases not matched to a gene: 7. CDR3 DNA: TGTGCCAGCAAAGAGCGGGACGGATCCTACGAGCAGTACTTC. It yields the protein CASKERDGSYEQYF.

The rearrangement uses TRBV5-8 and TRBJ2-1; weak D call: TRBD1 (6 bases). This CDR3 has 14 amino acids. V was clipped by 0 bases and J by 2 bases, with 6 bases between them. Germline values: CDR1 SGHTS, CDR2 YDEGEE. CDR3 sequence reads: CASSLGTAYNEQFF. For the CDR3, the DNA is TGTGCCAGCAGCTTGGGGACAGCCTACAATGAGCAGTTCTTC.